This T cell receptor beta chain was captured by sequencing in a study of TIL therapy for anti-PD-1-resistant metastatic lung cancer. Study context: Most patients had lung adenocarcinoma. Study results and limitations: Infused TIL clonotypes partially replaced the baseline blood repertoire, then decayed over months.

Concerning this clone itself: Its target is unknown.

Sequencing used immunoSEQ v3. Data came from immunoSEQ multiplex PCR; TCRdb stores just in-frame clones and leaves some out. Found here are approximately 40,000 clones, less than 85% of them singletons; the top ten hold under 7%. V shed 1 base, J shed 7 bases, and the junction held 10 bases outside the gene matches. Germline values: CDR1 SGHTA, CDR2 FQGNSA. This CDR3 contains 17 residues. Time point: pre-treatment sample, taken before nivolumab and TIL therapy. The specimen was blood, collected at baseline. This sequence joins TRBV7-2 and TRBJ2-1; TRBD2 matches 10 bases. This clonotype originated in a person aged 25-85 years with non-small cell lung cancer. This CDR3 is CASSLGHRLAGVNEQFF. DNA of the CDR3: TGTGCCAGCAGCTTAGGACATCGCCTAGCGGGAGTTAATGAGCAGTTCTTC.